This TCR beta chain is drawn from a study of T-cell memory formation after mild COVID-19. Broader study findings: Memory from before infection featured some responding clones, which suggests cross-reactive memory joined.

V was shortened by 3 bases and J by 4 bases, with 7 bases between the two germline ends. This CDR3 comprises 13 residues. TCRdb fed the 5' RACE reads into MiXCR, producing one record per CDR3 protein. The table records about 88,000 distinct CDR3 sequences, about 23% of them present only once. A few counts support this clonotype. What it recognizes is unknown. Sequencing used PBMCs or a T cell subset sorted from them (not recorded which). The chain recombines TRBV12-3 or TRBV12-4 with TRBJ1-5; D gene uncertain. The source is a man aged 18 to 29 who had mild COVID-19 (a few samples of this study predate the infection). Cell type and time point are not known. Here the CDR3 DNA reads TGTGCCAGCAGTTTGATAGGGAATCAGCCCCAGCATTTT. Protein sequence: CASSLIGNQPQHF.